This TCR beta chain was found in a study of cytomegalovirus exposure and HLA in healthy donors (dated by TCRdb to the late 2010s). Some background on the complete study: In an earlier analysis of 550 to 750 of the donors, under 300 Gb of sequence data and roughly 100 million unique TCR beta sequences from about 179 million T cells were reported. An early release that covered about 600 HLA-typed donors contained approximately 300 gigabases of sequencing data and roughly 84 million unique TCR sequences. Of the roughly 390 genotyped donors, approximately 83% fell in the genetic ancestry cluster associated with self-reported Caucasian donors. The aim of the study was to test whether cataloging public T cell receptors could identify signatures of past pathogen exposure. The study used immunosequencing to profile the T cell repertoires of about 670 subjects and linked those repertoires to cytomegalovirus serostatus. A separate validation cohort of roughly 130 different subjects was used in addition to the approximately 700-subject first cohort. To predict cytomegalovirus infection status, the study combined high-throughput TCR immunosequencing, statistical association of individual TCRs with disease status, and machine learning. To study patterns of TCR occurrence, a later analysis re-analyzed previously published TCR beta repertoires from under 750 donors and added high-resolution HLA genotyping. In the later analysis, no new phenotypic data were used to find candidate immune exposures; instead, reliance was placed on TCR beta sequences and their occurrence across donors. To decide whether each TCR beta V gene segment behaved as functional or pseudogenic, an earlier analysis of fewer than 750 of the donors relied on high-throughput TCR beta sequencing. Donor age, sex, ethnicity and CMV serostatus were compiled alongside the repertoire data. A later genetic analysis used genome-wide SNP genotypes for about 55% of the 666 donors, treating that subset as a discovery cohort. Every discovery cohort repertoire had been produced on one sequencing platform. HLA typing covered class I and class II loci at four-digit resolution. The number of donors typed differed by locus, with 629-630 for A, B, C, DRB1 and DQB1, around 500 for DQA1, nearly 610 for DPA1, and over 400 for DPB1. Four or five DR-DQ haplotypes were handled as single units for association and clustering because linkage in the cohort was strong. Among some 400 genotyped donors of the cohort, an average of approximately 240,000 unique TCR beta nucleotide sequences was sequenced per donor, of which roughly 18% were non-productive.

In total, roughly 670 healthy bone marrow donors made up the cohort. Cohort members were all nominally healthy when sampled, although unrecorded immune exposures were likely present. The donor was CMV seronegative and was included in the group of around 320 seronegative cohort members. Every donor gave a peripheral blood sample, and the peripheral blood mononuclear cells from that sample were used for TCR beta sequencing. The Qiagen DNeasy Blood Extraction Kit was used to extract genomic DNA from the blood cell samples. Trimming costs V 2 bases and J 5 bases, and their ends lie 9 bases apart. The CDR3 runs 13 amino acids, cysteine and phenylalanine included. This entry keeps only the CDR3 DNA: 39 bases, framed from base 1. For CDR1 and CDR2, the germline V gene lists MNHEY and SVGAGI. The study at large found these results: The earlier analysis of around 600 of the donors excluded 15 to 20 rarely observed V segments, including chromosome 9 orphons, because counts were too low. Linkage disequilibrium might explain the correlated functional status among segregating V segments, but an unknown experimental factor could not be excluded. In both the original and validation cohorts, the classifier was reported to diagnose cytomegalovirus status with high specificity and sensitivity. In a later analysis, TCR association rates were found to vary across HLA loci, with the most associated TCRs seen for DRB1 alleles and the fewest for HLA-C alleles. For the cohort, immune exposure information was limited to CMV serostatus. Roughly uniform sequencing depth across donors was assumed in presence/absence analyses, although this assumption may not hold. At a false discovery rate of 0.05, a later analysis linked 15,000 to 20,000 TCR beta sequences to specific HLA alleles. A further reported finding was that TCR beta sequences accurately predicted the HLA-A and HLA-B alleles for most subjects in the first cohort. Three of the identified cytomegalovirus-associated TCR beta chains were confirmed in vitro to be specific for cytomegalovirus antigens. Across donors, most TCR sequences were observed very rarely, whereas some public TCRs were present in many individuals. V-gene and J-gene trimming of TCR beta chains was associated with a missense DCLRE1C variant in a later genetic analysis, and the association was replicated in an independent cohort. Assigning TCR associations to individual alleles was difficult when HLA alleles, especially DR and DQ, strongly co-occurred. According to a later genetic analysis, donors in an Asian-associated ancestry cluster had fewer N-insertions in productive TCRs than the approximately 650-donor mean. The study gave a list of about 170 TCR beta chains associated with cytomegalovirus. In a later analysis, most CMV-associated TCR beta chains were found to appear HLA-restricted, with HLA associations seemingly driven largely by CMV exposure. In an earlier analysis of several hundred of the donors, most TCR beta V segments were observed in productive rearrangements about 87% or about 30% of the time, broadly matching IMGT annotations. This cohort had only TCR beta chains sequenced, and the lack of alpha or paired-chain data limited which features could be detected. Because the 87-base-pair reads could not distinguish some IMGT-functional V segments, including TRBV6-2 and TRBV6-3, those segments were excluded. It was suggested by the authors that the approach could potentially be generalized to other disease states and immunological phenotypes. Several of the top co-occurrence clusters appeared to be linked to parvovirus B19, influenza, CMV and Epstein-Barr virus, according to a later analysis. HLA typing was unavailable for some donors at each locus, so association tests used only the typed subset. A group of highly shared sequence variants was considered likely to be a technical artifact of the sequencing pipeline. In a later analysis, HLA-associated TCR beta chains showed more clonal expansion and lower generation probabilities than non-associated chains that were equally common.

The protocol used for the library was the immunoSEQ multiplex PCR assay. The multiplex PCR relied on a mix of 60 forward primers for TCR Vbeta segments and 13 reverse primers for TCR Jbeta segments. The CDR3 region of rearranged TCR beta genes was amplified from genomic DNA with a multiplex PCR assay. The Illumina HiSeq System was used to sequence the amplified TCR beta libraries as 87-base-pair reads. Per the original workflow: Across the 500 to 850 repertoires, a later analysis counted some 81 million unique TCR beta chains, approximately 12 million of which were shared by at least two donors. Raw reads were error-corrected and collapsed into unique sequences with a nearest-neighbor algorithm that merged closely related sequences to remove PCR and sequencing errors. Alignment of CDR3 sequences to IMGT reference sequences was used to assign V, D and J gene segments. Each retained sequence needed at least a six-nucleotide match to both a V gene segment and a J gene segment. A rearrangement was called productive if the CDR3 had no stop codons and remained in frame with V and J, and every other rearrangement was called non-productive. CDR3 was defined according to IMGT convention as the region running from the second conserved V-encoded cysteine to the conserved J-encoded phenylalanine. The earlier analysis of roughly 590 of the donors excluded sequences that lacked an unambiguous match to a single V gene segment. An earlier analysis of a few hundred of the donors called V segments functional above 56.7% productive rearrangements and segregating when the between-donor standard deviation exceeded 5%. To diagnose cytomegalovirus status from the catalog of TCR beta chain sequences, a statistical classification framework was built. A later analysis assigned V and J genes by comparing TCR nucleotide sequences with IMGT/GENE-DB human TR gene sequences. Using the TCRdist pipeline, a later analysis assigned CDR3 sequences along with most-parsimonious VDJ recombination scenarios. A later analysis defined each TCR beta chain by its CDR3 amino acid sequence plus V-gene family, and excluded reads lacking a unique V-gene family. As a way to deal with suspected cross-contamination and a sequencing artifact, a later analysis dropped under 600 nucleotide sequences that were highly shared and had low generation probability. In a later analysis, a clonal expansion index was calculated for each public chain from normalized within-repertoire ranks of inferred template counts. In a later analysis, generation probabilities were computed with a VDJ recombination model fitted to out-of-frame rearrangements, and the resulting probabilities were checked against IGoR. A later analysis scored TCR-TCR, TCR-HLA and TCR-CMV co-occurrence with hypergeometric tests, applying a repertoire-size bias correction to TCR pairs. A later analysis estimated false discovery rates by permuting HLA or CMV assignments 20 times. In a later analysis, co-occurring TCRs were grouped using DBSCAN, with TCRdist sequence similarity added in when clustering inside HLA-allele-positive subsets. Repertoires with fewer than 30,000 or more than 120,000 public chains were left out of co-occurrence clustering, as were a handful of repertoires with anomalous nucleotide sharing. The table comes from immuneACCESS by way of TCRdb, which keeps in-frame sequences with V and J called. Part of the clones is missing from these tables; in studies checked, under half for an unresolved V gene and the rest for unknown reasons. V and J calls and clone size are given by that table; D and trimming were obtained from the DNA. Recorded for this sample are about 180,000 clones; 76% of them occurred a single time. The biggest ten clones account for 1.5% to 2% of the sample.

This clone is a singleton in its sample. Its antigen is unknown. No much larger clone is present one base from it, and per-base qualities are unavailable. The chain employs TRBV6-5 and TRBJ2-5; possibly the D gene is TRBD2, per 6 matching bases. Sequencing used PBMCs. The clonotype comes from a man aged 18 to 30 in good health and CMV-seronegative. The DNA reads as follows: TGTGCCAGCAGTTACATGGGGAGGGAGACCCAGTACTTC. This translates into CASSYMGRETQYF.